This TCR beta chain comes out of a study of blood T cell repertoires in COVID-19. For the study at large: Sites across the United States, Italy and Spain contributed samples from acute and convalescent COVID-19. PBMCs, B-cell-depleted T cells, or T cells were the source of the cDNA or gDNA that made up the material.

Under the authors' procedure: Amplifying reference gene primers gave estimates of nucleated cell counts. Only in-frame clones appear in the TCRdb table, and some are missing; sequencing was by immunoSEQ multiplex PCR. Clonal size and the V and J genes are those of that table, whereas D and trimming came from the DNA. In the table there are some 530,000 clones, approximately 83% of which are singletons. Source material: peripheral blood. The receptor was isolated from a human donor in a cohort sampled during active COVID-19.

Written as DNA, the CDR3 is TGTGCCAGCAAAATTAGGCAGGGGAACTACGAGCAGTACTTC. As protein: CASKIRQGNYEQYF. This chain joins TRBV6-5 and TRBJ2-7; TRBD1 might be the D (6 bases). CDR3 size: 14 residues. V was pared by 7 bases and J by 3 bases, with 16 bases between. Germline CDR1 MNHEY, CDR2 SVGAGI.